The rows below give T cell receptor beta chains drawn from one sample of a study of blood T cell repertoires in COVID-19. Sequencing was performed with immunoSEQ multiplex PCR; in TCRdb, only in-frame clones are kept and a portion is missing. The sample holds around 200,000 clones, around 87% seen once. The sequenced material came from peripheral blood. Every receptor here comes from a man aged 55 to 69 who had recovered from COVID-19. CDR3s include the opening cysteine and the closing phenylalanine or tryptophan. Fields, in order: J gene, clone size, D gene, CDR3 length, V gene, CDR3 protein, CDR3 DNA. The D gene is left open where the match is weak. Clone size is shown for a subset of rows, as once, few, many or a class of expanded clone.

TRBJ1-5 | . | . | 14 | TRBV19 | CASSIEQAHQPQHF | TGTGCCAGTAGTATTGAACAGGCTCATCAGCCCCAGCATTTT
TRBJ1-3 | . | TRBD1 | 15 | TRBV6-5 | CASSKGQGTGNTIYF | TGTGCCAGCAGCAAGGGACAGGGTACAGGAAACACCATATATTTT
TRBJ2-3 | . | . | 15 | TRBV6-5 | CASRMRVTSTDTQYF | TGTGCCAGCAGGATGCGGGTAACTAGCACAGATACGCAGTATTTT
TRBJ2-7 | . | TRBD1 | 13 | TRBV30 | CAWSPGQLYEQYF | TGTGCCTGGAGTCCGGGACAGCTTTACGAGCAGTACTTC
TRBJ1-2 | . | TRBD1 | 18 | TRBV10-3 | CAIRLTGGASAPVYGYTF | TGTGCCATCAGATTAACAGGGGGCGCATCCGCGCCGGTCTATGGCTACACCTTC
TRBJ1-4 | . | TRBD1 | 13 | TRBV18 | CASSTGGDEKLFF | TGTGCCAGCTCGACAGGGGGGGATGAAAAACTGTTTTTT
TRBJ2-2 | . | . | 15 | TRBV7-3 | CASSLVGGGTGELFF | TGTGCCAGCAGCCTCGTTGGGGGCGGCACCGGGGAGCTGTTTTTT
TRBJ2-2 | . | . | 16 | TRBV18 | CASSPPGRGGTGELFF | TGTGCCAGCTCACCACCGGGCAGGGGTGGAACCGGGGAGCTGTTTTTT
TRBJ2-5 | . | TRBD1 | 16 | TRBV28 | CASTSRGTGGEETQYF | TGTGCCAGCACCTCTCGCGGGACAGGGGGCGAAGAGACCCAGTACTTC
TRBJ2-3 | . | . | 13 | TRBV5-4 | CASSLELTDTQYF | TGTGCCAGCAGCTTGGAACTCACAGATACGCAGTATTTT
TRBJ2-2 | . | . | 17 | TRBV19 | CASSIQGRGPNTGELFF | TGTGCCAGTAGTATACAGGGCAGGGGACCTAACACCGGGGAGCTGTTTTTT
TRBJ1-2 | . | TRBD1 | 14 | TRBV3-1/TRBV3-2 | CASSHTQGAWGYTF | TGTGCCAGCAGCCATACACAGGGGGCATGGGGCTACACCTTC
TRBJ1-3 | . | TRBD1 | 17 | TRBV6-4 | CASSDSTGGSSGNTIYF | TGTGCCAGCAGTGACTCGACAGGGGGTTCCTCTGGAAACACCATATATTTT
TRBJ1-1 | . | . | 12 | TRBV27 | CASSLGGGEAFF | TGTGCCAGCAGTTTAGGGGGAGGTGAAGCTTTCTTT
TRBJ1-2 | . | TRBD1 | 15 | TRBV19 | CASLEGDRARYGYTF | TGTGCCAGTCTCGAAGGGGACAGGGCTCGCTATGGCTACACCTTC
TRBJ1-5 | . | . | 16 | TRBV4-1 | CASSQEPSLNNQPQHF | TGCGCCAGCAGCCAAGAACCGTCCCTAAACAATCAGCCCCAGCATTTT
TRBJ2-5 | few | . | 13 | TRBV19 | CASTKGQGETQYF | TGTGCCAGTACCAAAGGACAAGGGGAGACCCAGTACTTC
TRBJ1-1 | . | TRBD1 | 17 | TRBV6-6 | CASSRAGQGIMNTEAFF | TGTGCCAGCAGTCGTGCGGGACAGGGAATAATGAACACTGAAGCTTTCTTT
TRBJ2-3 | . | . | 17 | TRBV19 | CASSIGTGKRVTDTQYF | TGTGCCAGTAGTATAGGAACAGGGAAAAGGGTCACAGATACGCAGTATTTT
TRBJ1-2 | . | TRBD1 | 13 | TRBV7-9 | CASSHDRGYGYTF | TGTGCCAGCAGCCATGACAGGGGCTATGGCTACACCTTC
TRBJ1-1 | few | . | 12 | TRBV3-1/TRBV3-2 | CASSQSGSEAFF | TGTGCCAGCAGCCAATCGGGTTCTGAAGCTTTCTTT
TRBJ2-2 | . | TRBD2 | 16 | TRBV9 | CASSALAGGGTGELFF | TGTGCCAGCAGCGCGCTTGCGGGAGGGGGCACCGGGGAGCTGTTTTTT
TRBJ2-7 | . | . | 13 | TRBV4-3 | CASSPSRQSEQYF | TGCGCCAGCAGCCCGTCTCGACAGAGCGAGCAGTACTTC
TRBJ2-2 | . | TRBD2 | 17 | TRBV11-3 | CASSLRPGRTNTGELFF | TGTGCCAGCAGCCTACGCCCCGGGAGGACCAACACCGGGGAGCTGTTTTTT
TRBJ2-1 | once | . | 12 | TRBV5-1 | CASSPTGNEQFF | TGCGCCAGCAGCCCGACAGGCAATGAGCAGTTCTTC
TRBJ2-1 | . | TRBD2 | 16 | TRBV28 | CASRSSGRGDNSEQFF | TGTGCCAGCAGATCGAGCGGGAGAGGCGACAATTCGGAGCAGTTCTTC
TRBJ2-1 | . | TRBD2 | 15 | TRBV28 | CASSLGSSGSNEQFF | TGTGCCAGCAGTTTAGGGTCTAGCGGGAGCAATGAGCAGTTCTTC
TRBJ1-2 | . | TRBD1 | 15 | TRBV27 | CASSPPGQNNYGYTF | TGTGCCAGCAGTCCACCGGGACAGAATAACTATGGCTACACCTTC
TRBJ2-3 | . | TRBD2 | 15 | TRBV5-1 | CASRSAGAHTDTQYF | TGCGCCAGCAGATCAGCGGGAGCACACACAGATACGCAGTATTTT
TRBJ1-6 | . | . | 15 | TRBV18 | CASSPIDSTGSPLHF | TGTGCCAGCTCACCAATAGACTCAACTGGTTCACCCCTCCACTTT
TRBJ2-1 | . | TRBD1 | 16 | TRBV6-1 | CASSEPGQGIFDEQFF | TGTGCCAGCAGTGAACCGGGACAGGGTATTTTCGATGAGCAGTTCTTC
TRBJ1-6 | few | . | 13 | TRBV27 | CASSSEEGSPLHF | TGTGCCAGCAGTTCAGAGGAAGGTTCACCCCTCCACTTT
TRBJ1-1 | . | . | 13 | TRBV11-2 | CASSLMGNTEAFF | TGTGCCAGCAGCTTAATGGGCAACACTGAAGCTTTCTTT
TRBJ1-5 | . | TRBD1 | 14 | TRBV19 | CASSIGQGEKPQHF | TGTGCCAGTAGTATAGGACAGGGGGAAAAGCCCCAGCATTTT
TRBJ2-4 | . | TRBD2 | 21 | TRBV9 | CASSVEAPGLAGQLAKNIQYF | TGTGCCAGCAGCGTAGAAGCCCCAGGACTAGCGGGTCAACTAGCCAAAAACATTCAGTACTTC
TRBJ2-5 | . | . | 14 | TRBV7-9 | CASSLRRDQETQYF | TGTGCCAGCAGCCTAAGGAGGGACCAAGAGACCCAGTACTTC
TRBJ1-3 | . | . | 16 | TRBV5-1 | CASSLTDSYSGNTIYF | TGCGCCAGCAGCCTCACCGACAGTTACTCTGGAAACACCATATATTTT
TRBJ2-7 | few | TRBD1 | 14 | TRBV5-4 | CASSSDRGVHEQYF | TGTGCCAGCAGCTCCGACAGGGGGGTCCACGAGCAGTACTTC
TRBJ2-7 | . | TRBD2 | 15 | TRBV18 | CASSPIAGSSYEQYF | TGTGCCAGCTCACCGATAGCGGGGAGTTCCTACGAGCAGTACTTC
TRBJ1-2 | many | . | 13 | TRBV29-1 | CSAVSGSGNGYTF | TGCAGCGCCGTATCAGGGTCAGGCAATGGCTACACCTTC
TRBJ2-7 | . | . | 14 | TRBV27 | CASSLTLPSGEQYF | TGTGCCAGCAGTTTGACCCTCCCCTCGGGCGAGCAGTACTTC
TRBJ2-1 | . | TRBD2 | 13 | TRBV7-3 | CASSWTSGDEQFF | TGTGCCAGCAGCTGGACTAGTGGGGATGAGCAGTTCTTC
TRBJ2-1 | . | TRBD2 | 15 | TRBV7-9 | CASSLTSGVKNEQFF | TGTGCCAGCAGCTTAACCAGCGGGGTGAAGAATGAGCAGTTCTTC
TRBJ2-1 | . | TRBD1 | 15 | TRBV7-3 | CASSADRGRLNEQFF | TGTGCCAGCAGCGCGGACAGGGGGCGACTCAATGAGCAGTTCTTC
TRBJ2-2 | . | TRBD2 | 18 | TRBV7-3 | CASSPRRGDATNTGELFF | TGTGCCAGCAGCCCCCGGCGGGGGGACGCCACGAACACCGGGGAGCTGTTTTTT
TRBJ1-2 | . | . | 14 | TRBV18 | CASSPNRDGYGYTF | TGTGCCAGCTCACCGAACAGGGACGGTTATGGCTACACCTTC
TRBJ2-3 | . | . | 13 | TRBV30 | CAWSSQGPDTQYF | TGTGCCTGGAGCTCCCAGGGCCCAGATACGCAGTATTTT
TRBJ2-2 | . | . | 15 | TRBV19 | CASSIGMLNTGELFF | TGTGCCAGTAGTATCGGTATGCTAAACACCGGGGAGCTGTTTTTT
TRBJ2-1 | once | TRBD2 | 14 | TRBV7-8 | CASSLGGGYNEQFF | TGTGCCAGCAGCTTGGGCGGGGGATACAATGAGCAGTTCTTC
TRBJ2-1 | . | TRBD1 | 16 | TRBV5-4 | CASSSYLGTGVNEQFF | TGTGCCAGCAGCTCGTACCTCGGGACAGGGGTGAATGAGCAGTTCTTC
TRBJ1-6 | . | . | 13 | TRBV28 | CASTGQGNSPLHF | TGTGCCAGCACGGGCCAGGGCAATTCACCCCTCCACTTT
TRBJ2-4 | . | . | 17 | TRBV3-1/TRBV3-2 | CASSQEGRGLGKNIQYF | TGTGCCAGCAGCCAAGAAGGGCGGGGGCTTGGCAAAAACATTCAGTACTTC
TRBJ1-5 | . | . | 15 | TRBV6-6 | CASRLMSGSNQPQHF | TGTGCCAGCAGATTAATGTCGGGAAGCAATCAGCCCCAGCATTTT
TRBJ2-1 | . | . | 13 | TRBV30 | CAFSRDNNNEQFF | TGTGCCTTCTCCCGGGACAACAACAATGAGCAGTTCTTC
TRBJ1-4 | . | . | 13 | TRBV12-3/TRBV12-4 | CASSRRENEKLFF | TGTGCCAGCAGCCGACGGGAGAATGAAAAACTGTTTTTT
TRBJ2-5 | . | TRBD1 | 16 | TRBV9 | CASSLPSPGQQETQYF | TGTGCCAGCAGCCTACCTTCCCCGGGACAGCAAGAGACCCAGTACTTC
TRBJ2-1 | . | TRBD2 | 15 | TRBV9 | CASSVGLEIVNEQFF | TGTGCCAGCAGCGTGGGACTAGAGATAGTCAATGAGCAGTTCTTC
TRBJ2-7 | . | TRBD1 | 14 | TRBV5-3 | CARSLRTGDYEQYF | TGTGCCAGAAGCCTTAGGACAGGGGACTACGAGCAGTACTTC
TRBJ2-1 | . | TRBD2 | 14 | TRBV19 | CASGTSGFYNEQFF | TGTGCCAGCGGGACTAGCGGATTCTACAATGAGCAGTTCTTC